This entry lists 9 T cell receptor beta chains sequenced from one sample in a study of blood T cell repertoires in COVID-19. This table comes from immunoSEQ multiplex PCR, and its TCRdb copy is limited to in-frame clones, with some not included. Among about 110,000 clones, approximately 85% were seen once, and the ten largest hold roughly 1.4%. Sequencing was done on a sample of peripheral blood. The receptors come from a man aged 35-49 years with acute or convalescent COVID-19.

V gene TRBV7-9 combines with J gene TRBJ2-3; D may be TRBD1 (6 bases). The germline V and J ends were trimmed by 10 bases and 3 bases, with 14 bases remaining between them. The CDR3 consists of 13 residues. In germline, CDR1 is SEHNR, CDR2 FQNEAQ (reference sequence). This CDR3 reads CATQGGGTDTQYF. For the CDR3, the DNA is TGTGCCACCCAAGGGGGTGGGACAGATACGCAGTATTTT.

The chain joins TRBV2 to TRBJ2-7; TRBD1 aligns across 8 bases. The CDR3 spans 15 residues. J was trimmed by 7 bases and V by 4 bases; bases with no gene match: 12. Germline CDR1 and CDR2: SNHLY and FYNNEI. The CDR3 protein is CASSGPGGAWGEQYF. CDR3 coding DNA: TGTGCCAGCAGTGGGCCAGGGGGCGCTTGGGGGGAGCAGTACTTC.

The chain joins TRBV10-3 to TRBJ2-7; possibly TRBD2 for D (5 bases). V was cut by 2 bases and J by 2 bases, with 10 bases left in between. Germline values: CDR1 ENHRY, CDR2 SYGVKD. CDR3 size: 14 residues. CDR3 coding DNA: TGTGCCATCAGTGAGCCTACTAGAACCTACGAGCAGTACTTC. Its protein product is CAISEPTRTYEQYF.

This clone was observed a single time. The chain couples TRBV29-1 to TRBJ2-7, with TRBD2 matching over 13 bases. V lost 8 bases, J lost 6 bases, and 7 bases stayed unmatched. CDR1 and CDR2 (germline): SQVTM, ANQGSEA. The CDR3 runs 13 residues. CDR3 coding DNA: TGCAGCTCCTGGACTAGCGGGAGAGGCGAGCAGTACTTC. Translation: CSSWTSGRGEQYF.

The CDR3 DNA follows: TGTGCCAGCTCACCACAGGGGGCTGAAAAACTGTTTTTT. It is translated as CASSPQGAEKLFF. The rearrangement joins TRBV18 to TRBJ1-4, with 7 bases aligning to TRBD1. The germline V gene has CDR1 KGHSH and CDR2 LQKENI. CDR3 length: 13 amino acids. J gave up 7 bases and V 1 base, and 0 bases lay outside the gene matches.

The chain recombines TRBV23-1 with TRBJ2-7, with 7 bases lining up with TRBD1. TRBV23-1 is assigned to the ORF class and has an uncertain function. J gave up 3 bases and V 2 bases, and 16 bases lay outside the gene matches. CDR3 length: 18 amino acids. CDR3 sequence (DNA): TGCGCCAGCAGTCAAAACTACAAAAACCGGGACAGATTCTACGAGCAGTACTTC. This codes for CASSQNYKNRDRFYEQYF.

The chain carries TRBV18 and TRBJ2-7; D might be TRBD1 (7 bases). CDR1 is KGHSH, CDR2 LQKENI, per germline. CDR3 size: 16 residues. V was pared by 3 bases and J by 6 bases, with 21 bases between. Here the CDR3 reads CASSPSGAGGLIEQYF. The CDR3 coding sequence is TGTGCCAGCTCACCTTCGGGGGCAGGGGGGCTGATCGAGCAGTACTTC.

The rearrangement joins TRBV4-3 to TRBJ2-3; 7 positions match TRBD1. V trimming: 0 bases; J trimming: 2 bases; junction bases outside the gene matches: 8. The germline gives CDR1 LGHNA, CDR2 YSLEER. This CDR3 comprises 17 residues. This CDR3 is CASSQEFHRGFTDTQYF. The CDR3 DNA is TGCGCCAGCAGCCAAGAGTTCCACAGGGGTTTCACAGATACGCAGTATTTT.

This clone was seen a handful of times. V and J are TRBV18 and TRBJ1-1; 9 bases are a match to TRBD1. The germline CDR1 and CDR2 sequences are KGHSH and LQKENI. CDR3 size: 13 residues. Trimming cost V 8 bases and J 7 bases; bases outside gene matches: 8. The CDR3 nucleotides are TGTGCCAGCAAGGGACAGGGCCAAGTTGAAGCTTTCTTT. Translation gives CASKGQGQVEAFF.